This entry features one T cell receptor beta chain sequence. The germline gene is not matched at one end of the junction; a read error may be the cause. PCR involved 60 Vbeta and 13 Jbeta primers. Profiling relied on immunoSEQ multiplex PCR, and the TCRdb table lists in-frame clones only, not all of them. The sample lists tens of thousands of clones; 90% were seen once. The germline gives CDR1 SEHNR, CDR2 FQNEAQ (reference sequence). CDR3 length: 18 residues. These data come from a study of cytomegalovirus exposure and HLA in healthy donors. The chain combines TRBV7-9 with TRBJ2-2, with D perhaps matching TRBD2 (5 bases). This TCR was recovered from a woman between 18 and 29 years old in good health and CMV-seronegative. The specimen was PBMCs. The CDR3 region is CSSSLAPPAEGNTGELFF. For the CDR3, the DNA is TGTTCCAGCAGCTTAGCGCCACCAGCGGAAGGGAACACCGGGGAGCTGTTTTTT.